A single sample is the source of the 31 T cell receptor beta chains below, sequenced in a study of Graves' ophthalmopathy and Graves' hyperthyroidism. RNA transcripts were the template, and TCR beta CDR3 regions were amplified from them. HTBI-primed first-round RT-PCR preceded second-round multiplex PCR. TCRdb ran MiXCR on the multiplex PCR reads and lists one entry per CDR3 protein. The sample lists almost 750,000 distinct CDR3 sequences, roughly 40% seen once, with 35% to 55% in the top ten. The sample taken for sequencing was peripheral blood. These receptors all stem from an adult man with Graves' ophthalmopathy.

The J gene is TRBJ2-5, the V gene TRBV6-5, with D unclear. There are 16 residues in the CDR3. Germline CDR1 and CDR2: MNHEY and SVGAGI. The V end lost 6 bases, the J end lost 4 bases, and 21 bases lay between the germline ends. In DNA, the CDR3 is TGTGCCAGCAGCAACCGCAAATACTTGAGTGGAGAGACCCAGTACTTC. Its translation is CASSNRKYLSGETQYF.

As concerns this clonotype: This may be a read error: a much more frequent sequence differs by one nucleotide. The chain has TRBV2 and TRBJ2-5, with D tentatively TRBD1 (7 bases). V shed 6 bases and J shed 5 bases, with 16 bases lying between them. The germline CDR1 and CDR2 sequences are SNHLY and FYNNEI. CDR3 length: 14 residues. The CDR3: CASRRQGGLETQYF. DNA for the CDR3: TGTGCCAGCAGGCGACAGGGAGGCTTGGAGACCCAGTACTTC.

This clonotype was observed at least ten times. V is TRBV11-2 and J is TRBJ1-5; maybe TRBD1 (5 bases). V was trimmed by 5 bases and J by 7 bases, leaving 12 bases between them. The CDR3 sequence is 13 residues long. Germline V gene data show CDR1 as SGHAT and CDR2 as FQNNGV. This CDR3 reads CASSPGIGQPQHF. The CDR3 DNA follows: TGTGCCAGCAGCCCAGGGATAGGGCAGCCCCAGCATTTT. Drawing the rest from reference TRBV11-2 and TRBJ1-5, the complete variable domain is EAGVAQSPRYKIIEKRQSVAFWCNPISGHATLYWYQQILGQGPKLLIQFQNNGVVDDSQLPKDRFSAERLKGVDSTLKIQPAKLEDSAVYLCASSPGIGQPQHFGDGTRLSIL.

The chain has TRBV9 and TRBJ1-1; 9 nucleotides line up with TRBD1. The CDR3 is 16 residues long. CDR1 SGDLS and CDR2 YYNGEE come from the germline V gene. The V and J ends lost 4 bases and 3 bases, in that order; junction bases with no gene match: 10. The CDR3 loop is CASSPRGDRVYTEAFF. In nucleotides, the CDR3 is TGTGCCAGCAGCCCACGAGGGGACAGGGTCTACACTGAAGCTTTCTTT.

This chain links TRBV9 with TRBJ1-3, with D perhaps TRBD1 (6 bases). With 3 bases removed from V and 3 bases from J, the gap between germline ends came to 16 bases. The CDR3 has 16 amino acids. Germline V gene lookup returns CDR1 SGDLS and CDR2 YYNGEE. In nucleotides, the CDR3 is TGTGCCAGCAGCGCCCTAGCCGAGGGGGTTGGAAACACCATATATTTT. Amino acids: CASSALAEGVGNTIYF.

This clonotype has at least ten counts. The chain uses TRBV29-1 and TRBJ1-1; no reliable D call. The germline V gene has CDR1 SQVTM and CDR2 ANQGSEA. V lost 6 bases and J lost 7, with 18 bases in between. This CDR3 contains 13 residues. This chain's CDR3 is CSVGTANGGEAFF. The CDR3 DNA is TGCAGCGTAGGTACAGCGAATGGTGGTGAAGCTTTCTTT.

Worth noting for this clonotype: Germline is not matched at one junction end, which may reflect a read error. This chain links TRBV4-2 with TRBJ2-5, with D perhaps matching TRBD2 (6 bases). CDR3 length equals 13 residues. Per the germline V gene, CDR1 is LGHNA and CDR2 is YNFKEQ. The CDR3 protein is CASSLDVWEAQHF. CDR3 nucleotide sequence: TGTGCCAGCAGCTTGGACGTTTGGGAGGCCCAGCACTTC.

On this clonotype: The CDR3 does not end in the conserved phenylalanine or tryptophan, so this is likely a read error. This chain connects TRBV24-1 to TRBJ1-1; tentative D call: TRBD1 (6 bases). This CDR3 has 15 amino acids. Germline CDR1 KGHDR, CDR2 SFDVKD. Trimming left V 3 bases short and J 5 bases short, with 15 bases between. CDR3 in amino acids: CATSDPSGAGTEAFL. The CDR3 DNA reads as TGTGCCACCAGTGATCCCTCAGGGGCGGGGACTGAAGCTTTCCTT.

In its sample, this clonotype was seen a few times. V is TRBV15 and J is TRBJ1-2; D possibly corresponds to TRBD1 (6 bases). Germline CDR1 is LNHNV and CDR2 is YYDKDF (reference sequence). The CDR3 consists of 14 residues. The V end lost 10 bases, the J end lost 5 bases, and 20 bases lay between the germline ends. The CDR3, as DNA: TGTGCCAGCAGTGGGTTTCGGACAGCTTATGGCTACACCTTC. This translates into CASSGFRTAYGYTF.

The chain links TRBV29-1 to TRBJ1-2; 10 bases agree with TRBD1. The germline V gene has CDR1 SQVTM and CDR2 ANQGSEA. CDR3 size: 12 residues. J gave up 6 bases and V 7 bases, and 5 bases lay outside the gene matches. CDR3 amino acids: CSGQTGGHGYTF. The CDR3 bases are TGCAGCGGTCAGACAGGGGGCCATGGCTACACCTTC.

J is TRBJ2-7 and V is TRBV4-1; tentatively, D is TRBD1 or TRBD2 (6 bases each). V was shortened by 1 base and J by 2 bases, with 27 bases between the two germline ends. The CDR3 totals 20 residues. Germline loops: CDR1 MGHRA, CDR2 YSYEKL. The CDR3 DNA reads TGCGCCAGCAGCCAAGTCCTCCGCCTCGACCGGGGGCGGAATACCTACGAGCAGTACTTC. This codes for CASSQVLRLDRGRNTYEQYF.

This clonotype occurred a few times. This chain connects TRBV5-1 to TRBJ1-2; a weak D match, TRBD1 (5 bases). The CDR3 spans 16 residues. Trimming took off 0 bases at V and 1 base at J, with 13 bases between the two ends. Germline V gene lookup returns CDR1 SGHRS and CDR2 YFSETQ. CDR3 sequence (DNA): TGCGCCAGCAGCTTGGCCCCGAGAGGGGATAACTATGGCTACACCTTC. This codes for CASSLAPRGDNYGYTF.

CDR3 in amino acids: CASSYSGTSTYEQYF. CDR3 nucleotides: TGTGCCAGCAGTTACTCCGGGACTAGTACCTACGAGCAGTACTTC. The rearrangement joins TRBV6-2 or TRBV6-3 to TRBJ2-7; 8 bases fit TRBD2. From germline, CDR1 is MNHEY and CDR2 SVGEGT. The V segment lost 0 bases and the J segment 2 bases; nucleotides outside the gene matches: 3. This CDR3 spans 15 amino acids.

This clonotype was counted between two and nine times. This chain links TRBV6-1 with TRBJ1-5, with D unresolved. CDR3 length: 14 amino acids. CDR1 is MNHNS, CDR2 SASEGT, per germline. Trimming stripped 1 base from V and 8 bases from J, with 12 bases between. The CDR3 is CASSEGTAGEPQHF. The CDR3 DNA is TGTGCCAGCAGTGAAGGGACTGCCGGGGAGCCCCAGCATTTT.

In this sample, this clonotype turned up many times. CDR3 nucleotide sequence: TGTGCCATCAGAGACAGGGTGAACACTGAAGCTTTCTTT. Its translation: CAIRDRVNTEAFF. The chain is built from TRBV10-3 and TRBJ1-1; 7 bases fit TRBD1. CDR3 length: 13 amino acids. V dropped 6 bases and J dropped 0; count of bases not matched to a gene: 1. Germline V gene lookup returns CDR1 ENHRY and CDR2 SYGVKD.

This clonotype has ten or more counts. The rearrangement uses TRBV15 and TRBJ1-5; D gene unclear. Germline V CDR1 and CDR2: LNHNV, YYDKDF (reference sequence). Trimming pared 5 bases from V and 6 bases from J, leaving 17 bases between. This CDR3 has 15 amino acids. As DNA, the CDR3 is TGTGCCACCAGCGCACCCAATCGAGGGCTTCAGCCCCAGCATTTT. It specifies CATSAPNRGLQPQHF.

This clonotype occurred a few times. The V and J genes are TRBV7-9 and TRBJ1-1, with D unresolved. The CDR3 spans 15 residues. The V end was cut by 5 bases, the J end by 5 bases, with 18 bases between. CDR1 is SEHNR and CDR2 is FQNEAQ in the germline V gene (reference sequence). The CDR3 DNA follows: TGTGCCAGCAGCCAACCGGACCGCGCGTATACTGAAGCTTTCTTT. Residues: CASSQPDRAYTEAFF.

A remark on this clonotype: The junction departs from germline at one end; a sequencing error may be responsible. The rearrangement joins TRBV19 to TRBJ1-2; the D is unclear. This CDR3 has 13 residues. Germline CDR1 reads LNHDA; CDR2 reads SQIVND (reference sequence). Written as DNA, the CDR3 is TGTGCCAGCAGTAATGTGGGGAACTATGGCTACACCTTC. Encoded protein: CASSNVGNYGYTF.

This chain connects TRBV11-2 to TRBJ2-7; either TRBD1 or TRBD2 may supply D (5 bases each). V was cut by 1 base and J by 0 bases, with 16 bases left in between. The CDR3 has 17 residues. Germline lookup yields CDR1 SGHAT and CDR2 FQNNGV. CDR3 amino acids: CASSLGRGWQYSYEQYF. The CDR3 coding sequence is TGTGCCAGCAGCTTAGGCCGGGGCTGGCAGTACTCCTACGAGCAGTACTTC.

Many counts were recorded for this clonotype. The V gene is TRBV7-9, the J gene TRBJ1-5; D uncertain. From germline, CDR1 is SEHNR and CDR2 FQNEAQ (reference sequence). The CDR3 totals 13 residues. Trimming left V 6 bases short and J 6 bases short, with 12 bases between. The CDR3 DNA sequence: TGTGCCAGCAGTCCCGGGGTTTTTCAGCCCCAGCATTTT. Its protein product is CASSPGVFQPQHF.

The sample holds a few counts of this clonotype. The chain uses TRBV19 and TRBJ2-7; D tentatively reads TRBD1 or TRBD2 (5 bases each). Trimming cost V 5 bases and J 5 bases, with 13 bases left between them. Germline CDR1 and CDR2: LNHDA and SQIVND (reference sequence). The CDR3 spans 13 residues. The CDR3 region has the DNA TGTGCCAGTAGTTCATGGGACGGCGACGAGCAGTACTTC. As protein: CASSSWDGDEQYF.

This clonotype was counted only a few times. The chain uses TRBV2 and TRBJ2-7, with no clear D. The CDR3 runs 12 residues. Germline V CDR1 and CDR2: SNHLY, FYNNEI. V lost 4 bases, J lost 2 bases, and 6 bases lay in between. The CDR3 DNA reads as TGTGCCAGCAGTGGGAGCCCCTACGAGCAGTACTTC. It codes for CASSGSPYEQYF.

This chain uses TRBV25-1 with TRBJ2-3, with D perhaps matching TRBD2 (6 bases). This CDR3 contains 14 residues. V dropped 4 bases and J dropped 0 bases, with 8 bases sitting between them. CDR1 is MGHDK, CDR2 SYGVNS, per germline. The CDR3 region has the DNA TGTGCCAGCAGTGTAGGGACTAGCACAGATACGCAGTATTTT. Amino acids: CASSVGTSTDTQYF. Based on the CDR3 plus reference TRBV25-1 and TRBJ2-3, the full variable domain is EADIYQTPRYLVIGTGKKITLECSQTMGHDKMYWYQQDPGMELHLIHYSYGVNSTEKGDLSSESTVSRIRTEHFPLTLESARPSHTSQYLCASSVGTSTDTQYFGPGTRLTVL.

This clonotype was recorded many times. CDR3 nucleotide sequence: TGTGCCAGCAGTTCCTGGGTGGACGAGCAGTACTTC. As protein: CASSSWVDEQYF. The rearrangement joins TRBV12-3 or TRBV12-4 to TRBJ2-7; D is uncertain. The CDR3 totals 12 residues. Trimming removed 4 bases at V and 5 bases at J, with 9 bases between.

This clonotype was seen more than once but under ten times. The junction does not match germline at one end; this may be a read error. J is TRBJ1-2 and V is TRBV7-9; D not resolved. From germline, CDR1 is SEHNR and CDR2 FQNEAQ (reference sequence). The CDR3 is made up of 14 amino acids. CDR3 sequence reads: CASSQDERDYGYTF. CDR3 DNA: TGCGCCAGCAGCCAAGACGAGCGGGACTATGGCTACACCTTC.

The chain has TRBV19 and TRBJ1-2; 7 bases align to TRBD1. The CDR3 spans 14 residues. Germline V CDR1 and CDR2: LNHDA, SQIVND (reference sequence). V trimming: 6 bases; J trimming: 6 bases; junction bases outside the gene matches: 10. Here the CDR3 DNA reads TGTGCCAGTAGGCCTTTCGACAGGGAGCATGGCTACACCTTC. It specifies CASRPFDREHGYTF.

The chain couples TRBV11-2 to TRBJ2-7; D unclear. CDR3 length: 14 amino acids. Between the trimmed V and J ends, which lost 7 bases and 1 base, there was a span of 14 bases. Germline values: CDR1 SGHAT, CDR2 FQNNGV. The CDR3 nucleotides are TGTGCCAGCACCCCCCTCGAGAGATCCTACGAGCAGTACTTC. Its protein is CASTPLERSYEQYF.

This clonotype was picked up many times. The V and J genes are TRBV7-9 and TRBJ1-3; 7 bases map to TRBD1. Trimming cost V 3 bases and J 0 bases; bases outside gene matches: 2. CDR1 is SEHNR and CDR2 is FQNEAQ in the germline V gene (reference sequence). This CDR3 is built from 15 residues. CDR3 coding DNA: TGTGCCAGCAGCTTCGGGACAGCCTCTGGAAACACCATATATTTT. Translation: CASSFGTASGNTIYF.

A note on this clonotype: Germline is not matched at one junction end, which may reflect a read error. The chain joins TRBV7-9 to TRBJ2-2; 14 nucleotides match TRBD2. CDR3 length equals 22 residues. CDR1 is SEHNR and CDR2 is FQNEAQ in the germline V gene (reference sequence). CDR3 in DNA: TGCGCCAGCAGCCAAGATTCAGGGACTAGCGGGAGAATCTTCTCGAACACCGGGGAGCTGTTTTTT. It specifies CASSQDSGTSGRIFSNTGELFF.

This chain uses TRBV5-6 with TRBJ1-6; D is perhaps TRBD1 (5 bases). Deletions cut 7 bases from V and 7 bases from J, with 15 bases between. Germline loops: CDR1 SGHDT, CDR2 YYEEEE. This CDR3 spans 14 amino acids. This CDR3 reads CASVEVAGNSPLHF. The CDR3 DNA reads as TGTGCCAGCGTTGAGGTCGCAGGGAATTCACCCCTCCACTTT.

The chain has TRBV24-1 and TRBJ2-3; unclear D gene. This CDR3 spans 15 amino acids. V shed 3 bases and J shed 2 bases, with 11 bases lying between them. Germline-derived CDR1 and CDR2 are KGHDR and SFDVKD. The CDR3 coding sequence is TGTGCCACCAGTGATCCTTCCACGTACACAGATACGCAGTATTTT. Encoded protein: CATSDPSTYTDTQYF.